This T cell receptor beta chain appears in the sequencing data of a study of lymphopenia after photon versus proton radiotherapy. Findings and limits, study-wide: Photon-treated patients lost naive T cells and TCR diversity; proton-treated stayed stable. After the lymphocyte nadir, photon-treated repertoires showed oligoclonal expansion, especially of CD8+ Temra cells. A bigger post-nadir fall in TCR diversity correlated inversely with survival time in deceased patients. Only patients who died were analyzed for survival; proton advantage is unproven.

This CDR3 contains 19 residues. Trimming removed 1 base from V and 2 bases from J, with 24 bases in between. The germline CDR1 and CDR2 sequences are SGHAT and FQNNGV. Notes on this clone: Its specificity is not known.

Only in-frame clones appear in the TCRdb table, and some are missing; sequencing was by immunoSEQ multiplex PCR. The sample consists of about 65,000 clones, about 87% of them appearing once. The sample was peripheral blood, taken from a patient treated with proton-based radiotherapy. This clonotype was obtained from a man at least 80 years old with esophageal cancer. V usage is TRBV11-2 and J usage is TRBJ2-7; D call uncertain. The CDR3 sequence: CASSLGSVIGLRAAYEQYF. The CDR3 DNA sequence: TGTGCCAGCAGCTTAGGATCCGTTATTGGGTTAAGGGCAGCCTACGAGCAGTACTTC.